This is a list of T cell receptor beta chains from one sample in a study of T cell responses to AZD1222 COVID-19 vaccine. TCRdb's table, derived via immunoSEQ multiplex PCR, lists solely in-frame clones and lacks some. Of some 150,000 clones in the sample, about 92% were seen once. The source material was peripheral blood, sampled on day 0 of MenACWY control vaccination. All receptors derive from an adult in good health. The CDR3 runs from the conserved cysteine through the conserved F or W.

V gene: TRBV19; CDR3 protein: CASSIATGAQYF
V gene: TRBV12-3/TRBV12-4; CDR3 protein: CASSFRSYEQYF
V gene: TRBV20-1; CDR3 protein: CSARDIYEQYF
V gene: TRBV19; CDR3 protein: CATSGSGGTNEQFF
V gene: TRBV5-4; CDR3 protein: CASSLSPGSHEQYF
V gene: TRBV5-6; CDR3 protein: CASSPAPRAHTEAFF
V gene: TRBV5-1; CDR3 protein: CASSLTSGAGRETQYF
V gene: TRBV6-5; CDR3 protein: CASKTRGDNPSEYF
V gene: TRBV7-8; CDR3 protein: CASSLVSQTGGSGNTIYF
V gene: TRBV27; CDR3 protein: CASSHSSGLAGVSEQFF